This T cell receptor beta chain was recovered during a study of blood T cell repertoires in COVID-19 (dated by TCRdb to between 2020 and 2021). For context, the study as a whole: Samples covering the acute and convalescent phases of COVID-19 were provided by collaborators in the United States, Italy and Spain. Samples came from the ongoing ImmuneRACE study (first 160 participants) plus 1,254 subjects from 6 global collaborators. The repertoires were made available in a free public database intended to serve as a resource for research on the immune response to SARS-CoV-2. Deeply sampled blood TCRbeta repertoires from subjects exposed to, actively infected with, or recovered from COVID-19 were included in the dataset. HLA class I and class II types, where available, came from metadata supplied by the sample provider rather than from assay-based typing. The sample metadata nearly always contained a de-identified subject ID, COVID-19 status, age in years and sex. The prospective study material was composed of cDNA or gDNA derived from T cells, B-cell-depleted T cells, or PBMCs. General findings and caveats noted by the study authors: Clinical and demographic metadata were provided uncurated, with the amount varying by source and participant.

Measured from the cysteine to the phenylalanine, the CDR3 is 13 residues long. CDR3 DNA only is kept here, 39 bases in frame from base 1. Trimming accounts for 5 bases at V and 8 bases at J, while the number of junction bases matched to no gene is 11. CDR1 and CDR2, looked up from the germline V gene, are SQVTM and ANQGSEA. TCRbeta CDR3 regions were amplified from genomic DNA using the immunoSEQ Assay, a bias-controlled multiplex PCR. For the original study's pipeline: The number of nucleated cells in each sample was estimated by amplification of reference gene primers within the assay. To quantify the absolute abundance of each unique TCRbeta CDR3 rearrangement, sequence reads were collapsed and filtered. For each sample, productive Simpson clonality was calculated as the square root of Simpson's diversity index over productive rearrangements. TCRdb's version of the immuneACCESS table is confined to in-frame rearrangements and falls short of the full clone set. An unresolved V gene accounts for under half of the shortfall where checked; the remainder is of unknown origin. The V and J calls and clone size come from that table; D and trimming were worked out from the DNA. Counted in this sample were hundreds of thousands of clones; roughly 85% of them appeared once. The ten top clones hold less than 6.5% of the sample.

The collaborating institutions used their own protocols to collect whole blood in K2EDTA tubes. For TCRbeta analysis, collaborators shipped samples as frozen whole blood, isolated PBMCs, or DNA extracted from either of those sample types. To note about this clone: The antigen it recognizes is unknown. No much larger clone is present one base from it, and per-base qualities are unavailable.

This TCR was recovered from a man aged 45-65 years with active or convalescent COVID-19. The material sequenced was peripheral blood. Recombination joined TRBV29-1 with TRBJ1-2, with TRBD1 matching 7 junction bases. The DNA sequence is given as TGCAGCGTTCGCCGACAGGGAAGGGGCGGCTACACCTTC. Its protein product is CSVRRQGRGGYTF. The CDR3, completed at both ends by the reference TRBV29-1 and TRBJ1-2 genes, gives the full variable domain SAVISQKPSRDICQRGTSLTIQCQVDSQVTMMFWYRQQPGQSLTLIATANQGSEATYESGFVIDKFPISRPNLTFSTLTVSNMSPEDSSIYLCSVRRQGRGGYTFGSGTRLTVV.